A selection of T cell receptor beta chains follows, all from one sample in a study of cytomegalovirus exposure and HLA in healthy donors. Method: immunoSEQ multiplex PCR; TCRdb's copy keeps in-frame clones and lacks some. Here the sample spans some 90,000 clones, 60% to 80% being singletons. The sequenced material came from PBMCs. The receptors derive from a woman aged 45-65 years in good health and CMV-seropositive. The CDR3 runs from the conserved cysteine through the conserved F or W. The order of the fields is J gene, V gene, CDR3 length, clone size, D gene, CDR3 protein, CDR3 DNA. D genes are given only for firm matches. For some rows the clone size is stated as once, few or many, or as a class when expanded; others skip it.

>TRBJ1-3|TRBV14|15|few|-
CASSQDDLSWNTIYF
TGTGCCAGCAGCCAAGACGACTTGTCCTGGAACACCATATATTTT
>TRBJ1-2|TRBV11-1|12|-|TRBD1
CASRGTDYGYTF
TGTGCCAGCAGAGGGACAGACTATGGCTACACCTTC
>TRBJ2-5|TRBV7-3|14|-|-
CASSPHGGVETQYF
TGTGCCAGCAGCCCCCACGGGGGAGTAGAGACCCAGTACTTC
>TRBJ1-1|TRBV5-1|15|-|-
CASSQGSGELTEAFF
TGCGCCAGCAGCCAAGGCTCAGGGGAGCTTACTGAAGCTTTCTTT
>TRBJ2-3|TRBV5-1|15|-|-
CASSYLPRGTDTQYF
TGCGCCAGCAGCTACCTTCCCCGGGGCACAGATACGCAGTATTTT
>TRBJ2-7|TRBV7-9|13|few|-
CASSPGGSYEQYF
TGTGCCAGCAGCCCCGGGGGTTCCTACGAGCAGTACTTC
>TRBJ1-2|TRBV6-4|14|-|TRBD1
CASKTTGGAQGYTF
TGTGCCAGCAAGACTACAGGGGGCGCTCAAGGCTACACCTTC
>TRBJ2-2|TRBV29-1|14|-|-
CSVGKGTNTGELFF
-
>TRBJ1-3|TRBV19|15|few|-
CASSLDRFSGNTIYF
TGTGCCAGTAGTCTGGACAGATTCTCTGGAAACACCATATATTTT
>TRBJ2-7|TRBV10-2|14|-|-
CASSEEGTTYEQYF
TGCGCCAGCAGTGAGGAGGGCACGACCTACGAGCAGTACTTC
>TRBJ2-2|TRBV2|13|once|-
CASSKDFTGELFF
TGTGCCAGCAGTAAGGACTTCACCGGGGAGCTGTTTTTT
>TRBJ1-6|TRBV5-6|16|-|-
CASSLEAGRYNSPLHF
TGTGCCAGCAGCTTGGAGGCAGGGAGGTATAATTCACCCCTCCACTTT
>TRBJ2-3|TRBV11-2|14|-|-
CASSLELDTDTQYF
TGTGCCAGCAGCTTAGAACTCGACACAGATACGCAGTATTTT
>TRBJ1-1|TRBV7-2|16|-|TRBD1
CASSSRDRPPNTEAFF
TGTGCCAGCAGCTCCCGGGACAGGCCCCCGAACACTGAAGCTTTCTTT
>TRBJ2-2|TRBV5-1|16|-|TRBD2
CASSGAGGRPTGELFF
TGCGCCAGCAGCGGCGCCGGGGGGAGGCCCACCGGGGAGCTGTTTTTT
>TRBJ2-7|TRBV9|13|-|-
CASSPSPGHEQYF
TGTGCCAGCAGCCCATCCCCAGGGCACGAGCAGTACTTC
>TRBJ2-1|TRBV9|15|once|TRBD1
CASSVAQGSYNEQFF
TGTGCCAGCAGCGTAGCACAGGGGTCATACAATGAGCAGTTCTTC
>TRBJ2-1|TRBV20-1|11|once|-
CSATRGNEQFF
TGCAGTGCTACTAGGGGTAATGAGCAGTTCTTC
>TRBJ2-4|TRBV19|13|-|-
CASTQQGKNIQYF
TGTGCCAGTACCCAACAGGGAAAAAACATTCAGTACTTC
>TRBJ2-1|TRBV7-6|16|-|TRBD2
CASSLTSGSGYNEQFF
TGTGCCAGCAGCCTGACTAGCGGGAGCGGTTACAATGAGCAGTTCTTC
>TRBJ2-1|TRBV7-8|15|-|-
CASSSRVSGYNEQFF
TGTGCCAGCAGCTCCAGGGTGTCCGGATACAATGAGCAGTTCTTC
>TRBJ1-1|TRBV9|12|-|TRBD1
CASSIGTGEAFF
TGTGCCAGCAGCATCGGGACAGGGGAAGCTTTCTTT
>TRBJ1-2|TRBV7-9|14|-|-
CASSLRVSNYGYTF
TGTGCCAGCAGCCTCAGGGTCTCTAACTATGGCTACACCTTC
>TRBJ2-5|TRBV6-6|15|-|TRBD2
CASSYVASGDETQYF
TGTGCCAGCAGTTATGTCGCTAGCGGGGACGAGACCCAGTACTTC
>TRBJ1-4|TRBV2|19|once|TRBD1
CASSYRDRGQPATNEKLFF
TGTGCCAGCAGTTACCGGGACAGAGGGCAGCCGGCAACTAATGAAAAACTGTTTTTT
>TRBJ2-5|TRBV6-5|15|-|-
CASSRTSPRLETQYF
TGTGCCAGCAGTCGGACATCCCCCAGATTAGAGACCCAGTACTTC
>TRBJ2-1|TRBV7-8|15|-|-
CASSLGGLSYNEQFF
TGTGCCAGCAGCTTAGGTGGACTTTCCTACAATGAGCAGTTCTTC
>TRBJ1-4|TRBV30|13|once|-
CAWSVNGEEKLFF
TGTGCCTGGAGTGTAAACGGAGAAGAAAAACTGTTTTTT
>TRBJ1-1|TRBV19|15|-|-
CASSIVWGGSTEAFF
TGTGCCAGTAGTATAGTATGGGGGGGAAGCACTGAAGCTTTCTTT
>TRBJ2-5|TRBV7-9|14|-|TRBD2
CATAGSGGVKTQYF
TGTGCCACGGCTGGGAGCGGGGGTGTAAAGACCCAGTACTTC
>TRBJ1-1|TRBV30|14|-|-
CAWTFRGVNTEAFF
TGTGCCTGGACCTTCCGGGGGGTGAACACTGAAGCTTTCTTT
>TRBJ2-5|TRBV27|14|-|-
CASSLLGQQETQYF
TGTGCCAGCAGTTTATTGGGCCAGCAAGAGACCCAGTACTTC
>TRBJ1-1|TRBV10-3|14|-|-
CAITGEGVNTEAFF
TGTGCCATCACGGGCGAAGGGGTGAACACTGAAGCTTTCTTT
>TRBJ1-1|TRBV9|15|-|TRBD1
CASSGRTGSRAEAFF
TGTGCCAGCAGCGGAAGGACAGGGAGTCGCGCTGAAGCTTTCTTT
>TRBJ1-6|TRBV11-3|14|once|-
CASSRQLNNSPLHF
TGTGCCAGCAGCAGACAGTTAAATAATTCACCCCTCCACTTT
>TRBJ2-1|TRBV7-2|15|-|TRBD2
CASSLRLAVPNEQFF
TGTGCCAGCAGCTTAAGACTAGCGGTGCCCAATGAGCAGTTCTTC
>TRBJ2-2|TRBV2|16|-|TRBD2
CASSGPIPGLDGELFF
TGTGCCAGCAGTGGGCCAATACCTGGACTAGACGGGGAGCTGTTTTTT
>TRBJ1-6|TRBV5-6|16|-|TRBD1
CASRGTGGGINSPLHF
TGTGCCAGCAGAGGGACAGGGGGCGGAATTAATTCACCCCTCCACTTT
>TRBJ2-1|TRBV7-2|12|once|-
CASSPFEGEQFF
TGTGCCAGCAGCCCTTTCGAGGGTGAGCAGTTCTTC
>TRBJ2-2|TRBV29-1|19|-|TRBD2
CSVWGLWKGGGGNTGELFF
TGCAGCGTGTGGGGGTTGTGGAAAGGCGGGGGGGGTAACACCGGGGAGCTGTTTTTT
>TRBJ2-7|TRBV9|15|-|TRBD2
CASSALAGASYEQYF
TGTGCCAGCAGCGCGTTAGCGGGGGCCTCCTACGAGCAGTACTTC
>TRBJ2-4|TRBV5-6|16|-|-
CASSLVRGSNKNIQYF
TGTGCCAGCAGCTTGGTCAGGGGCTCCAATAAAAACATTCAGTACTTC
>TRBJ2-7|TRBV9|11|-|-
CASSVRGEQYF
TGTGCCAGCAGCGTGCGGGGCGAGCAGTACTTC
>TRBJ1-2|TRBV6-1|13|-|-
CASIRRGVYGYTF
TGTGCCAGCATTAGGCGGGGGGTCTATGGCTACACCTTC
>TRBJ1-2|TRBV12-5|16|few|-
CASGLTRRLGRYGYTF
TGTGCTAGTGGTTTGACAAGGAGGTTAGGGAGGTATGGCTACACCTTC
>TRBJ2-1|TRBV19|13|-|TRBD2
CASSTRTRNEQFF
TGTGCCAGTAGTACGAGGACTAGGAATGAGCAGTTCTTC
>TRBJ2-1|TRBV7-3|18|-|TRBD2
CASSYFGASGRMGNEQFF
TGTGCCAGCAGCTACTTCGGGGCTAGCGGGAGGATGGGCAATGAGCAGTTCTTC
>TRBJ2-1|TRBV5-6|12|-|-
CASSLSGLLRLF
TGTGCCAGCAGCTTGAGCGGCCTACTGCGGCTCTTC
>TRBJ1-5|TRBV6-5|15|-|TRBD1
CASSLQGGSNQPQHF
TGTGCCAGCAGCTTACAGGGGGGTAGCAATCAGCCCCAGCATTTT
>TRBJ1-2|TRBV19|16|-|TRBD1
CASKSPNDRGSGGYTF
TGTGCCAGTAAATCCCCAAACGACAGGGGAAGCGGGGGCTACACCTTC